This is a list of T cell receptor beta chains from one sample in a study of T cell responses to AZD1222 COVID-19 vaccine. Profiling relied on immunoSEQ multiplex PCR, and the TCRdb table lists in-frame clones only, not all of them. Of approximately 44,000 clones in the sample, around 81% were seen once. Sequences were derived from peripheral blood, sampled on day 0 of AZD1222 vaccination. These receptors originate from an adult in good health. Both conserved end residues are part of each CDR3. D genes are given only for firm matches. Clone size is stated in some rows and not others, as once, few, many or a class when expanded.

V	D	size	J	DNA	CDR3
TRBV6-2/TRBV6-3	-	few	TRBJ2-5	TGTGCCAGCAGCCTCCCAGCGGTTCCATGGAAGACCCAGTACTTC	CASSLPAVPWKTQYF
TRBV13	-	-	TRBJ2-1	TGTGCCAGCAGCCCCCGGCCTAAACCCCGGACCGGGTATGAGCAGTTCTTC	CASSPRPKPRTGYEQFF
TRBV29-1	-	once	TRBJ2-5	TGCAGCGTTGAAGGCGGGCAGGGGGGGGAGACCCAGTACTTC	CSVEGGQGGETQYF
TRBV15	-	-	TRBJ2-1	TGTGCCACCAGCAGAGGGCACAGCGACGTAAATGAGCAGTTCTTC	CATSRGHSDVNEQFF
TRBV14	-	few	TRBJ2-7	TGTGCCAGCAGCCAAGGGGGAGTTGTAGGGTGGCACGAGCAGTACTTC	CASSQGGVVGWHEQYF
TRBV7-9	TRBD1	-	TRBJ1-4	TGTGCCAGCAGCCAACGACAGGGAAATAATGAAAAACTGTTTTTT	CASSQRQGNNEKLFF
TRBV19	-	-	TRBJ2-1	TGTGCCAGTAGTAACCCGGGGGCCCCCGCCGATGAGCAGTTCTTC	CASSNPGAPADEQFF
TRBV7-9	-	few	TRBJ2-7	TGTGCCAGCAGCCCAACCCGGACAGATAACTACGAGCAGTACTTC	CASSPTRTDNYEQYF
TRBV3-1/TRBV3-2	TRBD1	-	TRBJ1-3	TGTGCCAGCAGCCAAGGGGTCGACAGGGCCGGAAACACCATATATTTT	CASSQGVDRAGNTIYF
TRBV29-1	TRBD1	-	TRBJ1-4	TGCAGCGTTGTCGGACAGGGGATAAATGAAAAACTGTTTTTT	CSVVGQGINEKLFF
TRBV2	-	-	TRBJ2-6	TGTGCCAGCACGACAGCTAGCTCTGGGGCCAACGTCCTGACTTTC	CASTTASSGANVLTF
TRBV19	-	-	TRBJ1-4	TGTGCCAGTACCGGGGTAGGGGAAAAACTGTTTTTT	CASTGVGEKLFF
TRBV18	-	once	TRBJ2-2	TGTGCCAGCTCACCGAGGGCTGGGGAGCTGTTTTTT	CASSPRAGELFF
TRBV27	-	-	TRBJ2-3	TGTGCCAGCAGTTTCCCGGACAGGGAGGGCGCAGATACGCAGTATTTT	CASSFPDREGADTQYF
TRBV29-1	TRBD2	-	TRBJ2-5	TGCAGCGTTTCAGTAGCGGGGGGGCAAGGAGAGACCCAGTACTTC	CSVSVAGGQGETQYF
TRBV27	TRBD1	once	TRBJ1-2	TGTGCCAGCAGGGGACAGGGATCGTCCTATGGCTACACCTTC	CASRGQGSSYGYTF
TRBV2	-	-	TRBJ1-4	TGTGCCAGCAGTGAAGTAGTCCTTAATGAAAAACTGTTTTTT	CASSEVVLNEKLFF
TRBV6-1	TRBD1	-	TRBJ1-1	TGTGCCAGCAGTGGGACAGGGTGGGGACAGAACACTGAAGCTTTCTTT	CASSGTGWGQNTEAFF
TRBV19	-	-	TRBJ2-3	TGTGCCAGTAGTATCACCCATGGGGCTAGCTTGGCAGATACGCAGTATTTT	CASSITHGASLADTQYF
TRBV28	TRBD1	few	TRBJ1-6	TGTGCCAGTTGTACGGGACAGAACTATAATTCACCCCTCCACTTT	CASCTGQNYNSPLHF
TRBV3-1/TRBV3-2	-	-	TRBJ1-2	TGTGCCAGCAGCCAAGAATCACGTGACCATGGCTACACCTTC	CASSQESRDHGYTF
TRBV6-1	-	-	TRBJ1-2	TGTGCCAGCAGTGAATCCCCCCGGATTGAAGGGGACTACACCTTC	CASSESPRIEGDYTF
TRBV6-5	TRBD1	few	TRBJ1-2	TGTGCCAGCAGTTTCCCGGGACAGGGGTATGGCTACACCTTC	CASSFPGQGYGYTF
TRBV2	-	-	TRBJ2-7	TGTGCCAGCAATCGAGAGGCCTACGAGCAGTACTTC	CASNREAYEQYF
TRBV5-6	-	-	TRBJ1-6	TGTGCCAGCAGCACAATAGGCGAGCCGAATTCACCCCTCCACTTT	CASSTIGEPNSPLHF
TRBV10-3	-	-	TRBJ2-3	TGTGCCTCCGGCCCGGGCGGGCGGAGAGATACGCAGTATTTT	CASGPGGRRDTQYF
TRBV7-8	-	-	TRBJ2-3	TGTGCCAGCGTCACATCGTGGCCGGATACGCAGTATTTT	CASVTSWPDTQYF
TRBV6-5	-	-	TRBJ1-5	TGTGCCAGCAGTTATGGTGGCCGGACGGATCAGCCCCAGCATTTT	CASSYGGRTDQPQHF
TRBV7-2	-	-	TRBJ1-4	TGTGCCAGCAGCTTAATTGCAACTAATGAAAAACTGTTTTTT	CASSLIATNEKLFF
TRBV9	TRBD1	-	TRBJ1-3	TGTGCCAGCAGCGTAGGGACAGGGGGCGACGGAAACACCATATATTTT	CASSVGTGGDGNTIYF
TRBV7-2	-	once	TRBJ1-3	TGTGCCAGCAGCCCCCGAACACAGGGAGCGGGAAACACCATATATTTT	CASSPRTQGAGNTIYF
TRBV7-8	-	-	TRBJ1-1	TGTGCCAGCAGCTTAGGACAGACCACTGAAGCTTTCTTT	CASSLGQTTEAFF
TRBV30	TRBD1	-	TRBJ1-5	TGTGCCTGGAGTGACGGGACAGGGGACAATCAGCCCCAGCATTTT	CAWSDGTGDNQPQHF
TRBV2	-	once	TRBJ1-2	TGTGCCAGCAGTGAAAGTGGAGGGGGGGTAAATGGCTACACCTTC	CASSESGGGVNGYTF
TRBV4-2	-	few	TRBJ1-1	TGTGCCAGCAGCCAGAGCAGAGAGAACACTGAAGCTTTCTTT	CASSQSRENTEAFF
TRBV10-3	-	-	TRBJ2-5	TGTGCCAGCGAAGGACAAGAAGAGACCCAGTACTTC	CASEGQEETQYF
TRBV4-3	-	once	TRBJ1-2	TGCGCCAGCAGCCAAGATCGGGGGGAACTATATGGCTACACCTTC	CASSQDRGELYGYTF